Listed below are T cell receptor beta chains from one sample, sequenced in a study of cytomegalovirus exposure and HLA in healthy donors. Clones were sequenced by immunoSEQ multiplex PCR, and TCRdb holds only the in-frame ones, with some missing. The table lists about 160,000 clones, 82% of them singletons. Input material: PBMCs. Source of these receptors: a girl aged 2-10 years in good health and CMV-seropositive. Each CDR3 is given with its conserved first and last residue. The order of the fields is V gene, D gene, CDR3 length, clone size, J gene, CDR3 DNA, CDR3 protein. D genes are given only for firm matches. The size of a clone is reported for some rows only, either as once, few or many, or as a class for expanded clones.

TRBV2	NA	12	NA	TRBJ1-1	TGTGCCAGCAGAAGGGGAGGGACTGAAGCTTTCTTT	CASRRGGTEAFF
TRBV6-5	TRBD1	13	once	TRBJ1-1	TGTGCCAGCAGTTACTCACAGGGGGCTGAAGCTTTCTTT	CASSYSQGAEAFF
TRBV5-6	TRBD1	15	NA	TRBJ1-1	TGTGCCAGCAGTTTTTTGGACAGGGGCGGCACTGAAGCTTTCTTT	CASSFLDRGGTEAFF
TRBV5-6	TRBD1	13	NA	TRBJ1-6	TGTGCCAGCAGCGGGGACAGGGGTTCACCCCTCCACTTT	CASSGDRGSPLHF
TRBV5-4	NA	14	NA	TRBJ2-7	TGTGCCAGCAGCTTGTTCGGGCGGGTGGGGGAGCAGTACTTC	CASSLFGRVGEQYF
TRBV6-7	NA	17	once	TRBJ2-5	TGTGCCAGCAGTTACTCCCCGGAGCAGAAAGTCCCCGAAACCCAGTACTTC	CASSYSPEQKVPETQYF
TRBV30	TRBD1	14	NA	TRBJ2-3	TGTGCCTGGATCACCGGGACAGGGGCCAATACGCAGTATTTT	CAWITGTGANTQYF
TRBV7-9	NA	13	NA	TRBJ1-3	TGTGCCAGCAGCCTGGCGCGGTGGAACACCATATATTTT	CASSLARWNTIYF
TRBV19	NA	15	NA	TRBJ2-7	TGTGCCAGTGCTGTTGGGGGGACAGTATCCTACGAGCAGTACTTC	CASAVGGTVSYEQYF
TRBV5-1	TRBD1	14	NA	TRBJ1-4	TGCGCCAGCAGCTTGGGACAGGGGAATGAAAAACTGTTTTTT	CASSLGQGNEKLFF
TRBV5-6	TRBD1	16	NA	TRBJ1-4	TGTGCCAGCAGTTCCTCTTACAGGGGAACTAATGAAAAACTGTTTTTT	CASSSSYRGTNEKLFF
TRBV6-1	TRBD2	13	NA	TRBJ2-7	TGTGCCAGCAGTACTAGCGGGTCCTACGAGCAGTACTTC	CASSTSGSYEQYF
TRBV19	TRBD1	15	NA	TRBJ2-3	TGTGCCAGTAGTCACTATACAGGGGCCACAGATACGCAGTATTTT	CASSHYTGATDTQYF
TRBV7-3	NA	13	NA	TRBJ1-5	TGTGCCAGCAGCTTAACGGGAGGACAGCCCCAGCATTTT	CASSLTGGQPQHF
TRBV6-1	TRBD1	15	NA	TRBJ1-1	TGTGCCAGCAGTGAACGACAGGGGGCGAACACTGAAGCTTTCTTT	CASSERQGANTEAFF
TRBV7-3	NA	14	few	TRBJ2-5	TGTGCCAGCAGCTGGAGGGGGGGGGAAGAGACCCAGTACTTC	CASSWRGGEETQYF
TRBV10-3	NA	13	NA	TRBJ2-1	TGTGCCATCAGTGAGAAGAGCGTAAGAGAGCAGTTCTTC	CAISEKSVREQFF